These 15 T cell receptor beta chains originate from one sample sequenced in a study of regulatory T cells in long-lasting Graves disease. Indicated time point: persistent/refractory GD, antithyroid drugs over 5 years with positive TRAb. Making the TCR library involved RNA that had been extracted from PBMCs. CDR3-region Arm-PCR and iRepertoire HTBI primers produced the TCR beta libraries. TCRdb called the multiplex PCR reads again in MiXCR, with one record for every CDR3 protein. Of some 300,000 distinct CDR3 sequences in the sample, 20% to 25% are singletons; the top ten hold roughly 50%. This material consisted of peripheral blood mononuclear cells (PBMCs), taken when the disease was refractory, from a patient treated with antithyroid drugs. Receptors originate from a female donor with Graves disease.

Note on this clonotype: The junction shows a germline mismatch at one end, possibly a read error. J is TRBJ2-7 and V is TRBV10-3; 10 bases agree with TRBD1. CDR1 is ENHRY, CDR2 SYGVKD, per germline. The length of the CDR3 is 15 residues. The CDR3 loop reads CAISEVGTGVYEPYF. The CDR3 DNA sequence: TGTGCCATCAGTGAGGTCGGGACAGGGGTATACGAGCCGTACTTC.

This CDR3 reads CAISGDRAGNTIYF. CDR3 sequence (DNA): TGTGCCATCAGTGGCGACAGGGCTGGAAACACCATATATTTT. The chain is built from TRBV10-3 and TRBJ1-3; 7 bases map to TRBD1. The CDR3 has 14 residues. Unmatched junction bases numbered 2, after V lost 4 bases and J lost 2 bases. In germline, CDR1 is ENHRY, CDR2 SYGVKD.

This clonotype was observed at least ten times. The CDR3 region is CASSLRREDQPQHF. The CDR3 DNA reads TGTGCCAGCAGCTTAAGGAGGGAGGATCAGCCCCAGCATTTT. The gene calls are TRBV11-2 and TRBJ1-5; D ambiguous. The germline gives CDR1 SGHAT, CDR2 FQNNGV. The ends were cut back, 2 bases at V and 5 bases at J, with 10 bases in the middle. CDR3 length equals 14 residues.

This clonotype occurred a few times. The V and J genes are TRBV11-2 and TRBJ2-7; 9 positions agree with TRBD1. Unmatched junction bases numbered 16, after V lost 2 bases and J lost 2 bases. Germline values: CDR1 SGHAT, CDR2 FQNNGV. CDR3 size: 19 residues. CDR3 region: CASSLLEPRPGQGTYEQYF. The CDR3 DNA reads TGTGCCAGCAGCTTATTAGAGCCGCGACCGGGACAGGGTACCTACGAGCAGTACTTC.

For this clonotype: With a much larger clone just one base away, this may be a read error. This chain joins TRBV2 and TRBJ2-7; 9 bases are a match to TRBD1. Looked up from germline, CDR1 is SNHLY and CDR2 is FYNNEI. The CDR3 runs 15 residues. The CDR3 spells CAGSVPGQGTHEQYF. The CDR3 DNA reads as TGTGCCGGCAGTGTACCGGGACAGGGCACCCACGAGCAGTACTTC.

Ten or more counts support this clonotype. The rearrangement joins TRBV2 to TRBJ2-3, with 9 bases lining up with TRBD2. Trimming removed 8 bases from V and 0 bases from J; junction bases left unmatched: 18. The germline V gene has CDR1 SNHLY and CDR2 FYNNEI. CDR3 length: 19 amino acids. Here the CDR3 DNA reads TGTGCCAGCGGATCCGGGACATGGAGGACTAGCGATAGCACAGATACGCAGTATTTT. This translates into CASGSGTWRTSDSTDTQYF.

This clonotype was observed many times. The chain carries TRBV30 and TRBJ1-1; weak D call: TRBD1 (6 bases). There are 12 residues in the CDR3. Germline assignment: CDR1 GTSNPN and CDR2 SVGIG (reference sequence). Trimming removed 5 bases at V and 0 bases at J, with 7 bases between. The DNA for the CDR3 is TGTGCCTGGGGACAGATGAACACTGAAGCTTTCTTT. It specifies CAWGQMNTEAFF.

V is TRBV7-3 and J is TRBJ2-7; 7 bases line up with TRBD2. The trim removed 5 bases at V and 3 bases at J, leaving 10 bases unmatched. Germline values: CDR1 SGHTA, CDR2 FQGTGA. The CDR3 length is 15 residues. The CDR3 reads CASSPGAGVVYEQYF. The CDR3 nucleotides are TGTGCCAGCAGCCCCGGGGCGGGAGTAGTCTACGAGCAGTACTTC.

The rearrangement uses TRBV29-1 and TRBJ1-4; possible D gene TRBD1, 6 bases. The CDR3 runs 13 residues. The V and J ends lost 7 bases and 7 bases respectively, with 16 bases between them. Germline values: CDR1 SQVTM, CDR2 ANQGSEA. This CDR3 is CSAISQGREKLFF. CDR3 nucleotide sequence: TGCAGCGCTATATCACAGGGACGTGAAAAACTGTTTTTT.

The chain has TRBV28 and TRBJ2-1; 8 positions match TRBD2. The CDR3 has 14 amino acids. Unmatched junction bases numbered 6, after V lost 4 bases and J lost 7 bases. In germline, CDR1 is MDHEN, CDR2 SYDVKM. The DNA of the CDR3 is TGTGCCAGCAGTTCGGGACTAGAGGGAAATGAGCAGTTCTTC. Residues: CASSSGLEGNEQFF. Based on the CDR3 plus reference TRBV28 and TRBJ2-1, the full variable domain is DVKVTQSSRYLVKRTGEKVFLECVQDMDHENMFWYRQDPGLGLRLIYFSYDVKMKEKGDIPEGYSVSREKKERFSLILESASTNQTSMYLCASSSGLEGNEQFFGPGTRLTVL.

The sample holds many counts of this clonotype. This chain uses TRBV5-8 with TRBJ2-5, with D hard to call. Germline CDR1 is SGHTS and CDR2 is YDEGEE. The germline V and J ends were trimmed by 5 bases and 2 bases, with 10 bases remaining between them. This CDR3 region has 13 residues. The CDR3: CASRFTPQETQYF. The CDR3 DNA is TGTGCCAGCAGATTCACTCCGCAAGAGACCCAGTACTTC. Full variable domain (rest looked up from reference TRBV5-8 and TRBJ2-5): EAGVTQSPTHLIKTRGQQATLRCSPISGHTSVYWYQQALGLGLQFLLWYDEGEERNRGNFPPRFSGRQFPNYSSELNVNALELEDSALYLCASRFTPQETQYFGPGTRLLVL.

This clonotype has a count of ten or more. This rearrangement joins TRBV20-1 to TRBJ2-5; D not resolved. The CDR3 length is 18 residues. CDR1 is DFQATT, CDR2 SNEGSKA, per germline (reference sequence). Trimming shortened V by 2 bases and J by 5 bases, and 27 bases separated the two germline ends. For the CDR3, the DNA is TGCAGTGCTAGAACGGCTCTCCACGTGACCCTCCTTGCGGAGACCCAGTACTTC. Its protein is CSARTALHVTLLAETQYF.

Ten or more counts support this clonotype. The chain has TRBV7-2 and TRBJ2-7; D uncertain. Between the trimmed V and J ends, which lost 5 bases and 4 bases, there was a span of 12 bases. This CDR3 region has 13 residues. The germline V gene encodes CDR1 SGHTA and CDR2 FQGNSA. As DNA, the CDR3 is TGTGCCAGCAGCCTAAGCCTACCGTACGAGCAGTACTTC. It codes for CASSLSLPYEQYF.

In its sample, this clonotype was seen a few times. This chain links TRBV5-5 with TRBJ1-1, with D hard to call. The V gene lost 3 bases and the J gene lost 1 base, with 13 bases spanning the gap. The CDR3 sequence is 15 residues long. Germline V CDR1 and CDR2: SGHKS, YYEKEE (reference sequence). The CDR3 loop is CASSWSGEQNTEAFF. The CDR3 DNA follows: TGTGCCAGCAGCTGGTCCGGGGAACAGAACACTGAAGCTTTCTTT.

The CDR3 DNA is TGTGCCAGCAGCGTAGAGGGGGTGAACACTGAAGCTTTCTTT. As protein: CASSVEGVNTEAFF. This sequence joins TRBV27 and TRBJ1-1; D is perhaps TRBD1 (6 bases). V was trimmed by 6 bases and J by 0 bases, leaving 11 bases between them. Germline V gene lookup returns CDR1 MNHEY and CDR2 SMNVEV (reference sequence). The CDR3 has 14 amino acids.